One and the same sample provided the 29 T cell receptor beta chains below, sequenced in a study of blood T cell repertoires in COVID-19. The repertoire was sequenced with immunoSEQ multiplex PCR; TCRdb's copy has only in-frame clones and lacks some. Of around 61,000 clones in the sample, approximately 90% were seen once. Specimen: peripheral blood. These receptors were collected from a man in his fifties with active COVID-19.

The chain links TRBV19 to TRBJ2-7; 11 bases match TRBD1. This CDR3 has 17 amino acids. The V and J ends lost 1 base and 4 bases, in that order; junction bases with no gene match: 9. Per the germline V gene, CDR1 is LNHDA and CDR2 is SQIVND (reference sequence). The CDR3 nucleotides read TGTGCCAGTAGTATAGTTACGACCGGGACAGGGGGTTACGAGCAGTACTTC. It yields the protein CASSIVTTGTGGYEQYF.

This clone was detected only a few times. V is TRBV27 and J is TRBJ1-1; D possibly corresponds to TRBD1 (5 bases). Trimming cost V 6 bases and J 4 bases, with 18 bases left between them. Germline-derived CDR1 and CDR2 are MNHEY and SMNVEV (reference sequence). The CDR3 is 15 residues long. CDR3 in DNA: TGTGCCAGCAGGACTCAGGCTGCGGGGGTCACTGAAGCTTTCTTT. It is translated as CASRTQAAGVTEAFF.

This clone was detected once. The rearrangement joins TRBV12-2 to TRBJ2-7; TRBD2, the table's D call, lacks a check against the DNA. TRBV12-2 represents a pseudogene. This CDR3 has 20 residues. CDR3 nucleotides: TGTGCAAGTCGCCTCACCCGGGTCCCCGATCAGGGACTACCTACCGACGAGCAGTACTTC. Translated, it gives CASRLTRVPDQGLPTDEQYF.

The rearrangement uses TRBV5-1 and TRBJ1-1; TRBD1 might be the D (5 bases). Per germline, CDR1 SGHRS and CDR2 YFSETQ. Trimming stripped 0 bases from V and 7 bases from J, with 10 bases between. The CDR3 spans 13 residues. DNA for the CDR3: TGCGCCAGCAGCTTGGCCATTACAGGTGAAGCTTTCTTT. Its protein is CASSLAITGEAFF.

The chain carries TRBV2 and TRBJ2-1; maybe TRBD2 (5 bases). V was pared by 8 bases and J by 5 bases, with 16 bases between. The length of the CDR3 is 14 residues. From germline, CDR1 is SNHLY and CDR2 FYNNEI. DNA for the CDR3: TGTGCCAGCTCGTGGCAGGTCGGGGACAATGAGCAGTTCTTC. The encoded protein is CASSWQVGDNEQFF.

The rearrangement uses TRBV4-2 and TRBJ2-1, with unresolved D. This CDR3 is 15 amino acids long. Germline V gives CDR1 LGHNA, CDR2 YNFKEQ. V shed 2 bases and J shed 0 bases, with 8 bases lying between them. The CDR3 loop reads CASSQQMSSYNEQFF. The CDR3 DNA is TGTGCCAGCAGCCAACAAATGAGCTCCTACAATGAGCAGTTCTTC.

The rearrangement links TRBV4-1 to TRBJ1-1; tentatively, D is TRBD1 (5 bases). Per germline, CDR1 MGHRA and CDR2 YSYEKL. The germline V and J ends were trimmed by 4 bases and 1 base, with 10 bases remaining between them. This CDR3 contains 14 residues. The CDR3 DNA reads as TGCGCCAGCAGCCCAAGTGGGGCGAACACTGAAGCTTTCTTT. Residues: CASSPSGANTEAFF.

The CDR3 DNA reads as TGTGCCACCAGTGACCCTCGATATGGGACTACCCCTAGGGAGACCCAGTACTTC. This codes for CATSDPRYGTTPRETQYF. J is TRBJ2-5 and V is TRBV24-1, with 7 positions matching TRBD2. Germline CDR1 KGHDR, CDR2 SFDVKD. Losses at the gene ends were 4 bases for V and 5 bases for J; bases not matched to a gene: 18. There are 18 residues in the CDR3.

This clone was observed a handful of times. The V call is TRBV7-6, the J call TRBJ1-6, with 7 nucleotides matching TRBD1. The CDR3 sequence is 13 residues long. V dropped 9 bases and J dropped 9; count of bases not matched to a gene: 8. Germline CDR1 and CDR2: SGHVS and FNYEAQ. The CDR3 here is CASAAGGRSPLHF. DNA of the CDR3: TGTGCCAGTGCGGCAGGGGGGCGTTCACCCCTCCACTTT.

The genes are TRBV5-1 and TRBJ2-5, with TRBD2 as a possible D gene (6 bases). This CDR3 has 16 residues. V shed 0 bases and J shed 2 bases, with 14 bases lying between them. The germline CDR1 and CDR2 sequences are SGHRS and YFSETQ. Here the CDR3 DNA reads TGCGCCAGCAGCTTGGGAGGAGCGGGTGATCAAGAGACCCAGTACTTC. It yields the protein CASSLGGAGDQETQYF.

This clone was seen only once. This chain uses TRBV2 with TRBJ2-5, with D unclear. Trimming took off 6 bases at V and 3 bases at J, with 5 bases between the two ends. This CDR3 is built from 11 residues. Germline loops: CDR1 SNHLY, CDR2 FYNNEI. The chain's CDR3 is CASSPKETQYF. CDR3 nucleotide sequence: TGTGCCAGCAGCCCAAAAGAGACCCAGTACTTC.

The DNA of the CDR3 is TGTGCCATCAGCCTTCCACCGGGAAACACTGAAGCTTTCTTT. Translation gives CAISLPPGNTEAFF. The chain has TRBV10-3 and TRBJ1-1; unclear D gene. Trimming left V 6 bases short and J 2 bases short, with 13 bases between. The length of the CDR3 is 14 residues. Germline V lookup: CDR1 ENHRY, CDR2 SYGVKD.

The CDR3 here is CASSLTGGTGYTF. CDR3 DNA: TGTGCCAGCAGCTTAACAGGGGGCACTGGCTACACCTTC. This chain joins TRBV7-9 and TRBJ1-2, with 9 bases that match TRBD1. This CDR3 has 13 amino acids. CDR1 and CDR2 (germline): SEHNR, FQNEAQ (reference sequence). Unmatched junction bases numbered 2, after V lost 2 bases and J lost 7 bases.

This clone was recorded once. The V gene is TRBV7-6, the J gene TRBJ2-1; 8 bases line up with TRBD2. The CDR3 has 16 residues. The germline V gene encodes CDR1 SGHVS and CDR2 FNYEAQ. Unmatched junction bases numbered 11, after V lost 7 bases and J lost 3 bases. The CDR3 region has the DNA TGTGCCAGCACCCCGGGGGTGGCGGGAGGCTACAATGAGCAGTTCTTC. Its protein product is CASTPGVAGGYNEQFF.

The chain carries TRBV13 and TRBJ2-5, with 10 bases fitting TRBD2. The CDR3 length is 14 residues. The V and J ends lost 5 bases and 2 bases, in that order; junction bases with no gene match: 2. Germline V gene data show CDR1 as PRHDT and CDR2 as FYEKMQ (reference sequence). The DNA of the CDR3 is TGTGCCAGCAGCATTAGCGGGAGGCAAGAGACCCAGTACTTC. This gives the protein CASSISGRQETQYF.

The rearrangement uses TRBV7-3 and TRBJ2-1, with TRBD2 identical over 8 bases. V shed 0 bases and J 6 bases; nucleotides not matched to a gene: 13. The germline CDR1 and CDR2 sequences are SGHTA and FQGTGA. The CDR3 totals 18 residues. CDR3 region: CASSLTALGLAGPNEQFF. CDR3 coding DNA: TGTGCCAGCAGCTTAACTGCCTTGGGGCTAGCGGGCCCCAATGAGCAGTTCTTC.

The chain links TRBV7-2 to TRBJ2-7, with D unresolved. Germline V gives CDR1 SGHTA, CDR2 FQGNSA. The CDR3 is 13 residues long. V was shortened by 1 base and J by 7 bases, with 11 bases between the two germline ends. The CDR3 protein is CASSLGTLREQYF. In nucleotides, the CDR3 is TGTGCCAGCAGCTTAGGTACCTTGCGGGAGCAGTACTTC.

This chain joins TRBV7-8 and TRBJ2-5; possible D gene TRBD1, 6 bases. Trimming took off 3 bases at V and 10 bases at J, with 21 bases between the two ends. Germline V lookup: CDR1 SGHVS, CDR2 FQNEAQ. The CDR3 extends over 15 amino acids. CDR3 in DNA: TGTGCCAGCAGCTTGGGCCCAAGGGGGACAACAGACCAGTACTTC. It yields the protein CASSLGPRGTTDQYF.

CDR3 DNA sequence: TGTGCCATCGCAGGGGCCACCTTCTCTGGGGCCAACGTCCTGACTTTC. Translated: CAIAGATFSGANVLTF. This chain links TRBV10-3 with TRBJ2-6; tentatively, D is TRBD1 (6 bases). This CDR3 comprises 16 residues. V shed 8 bases and J shed 0 bases, with 14 bases lying between them. CDR1 ENHRY and CDR2 SYGVKD come from the germline V gene.

The chain combines TRBV7-3 with TRBJ2-5, with D possibly matching TRBD2 (6 bases). V was shortened by 4 bases and J by 2 bases, with 8 bases between the two germline ends. Germline CDR1 reads SGHTA; CDR2 reads FQGTGA. CDR3 length: 13 amino acids. The CDR3 DNA reads as TGTGCCAGCAGCTCGGGGGTTCAAGAGACCCAGTACTTC. It translates to CASSSGVQETQYF.

This clone was recorded once. The rearrangement joins TRBV30 to TRBJ2-7, with 11 positions matching TRBD1. Germline assignment: CDR1 GTSNPN and CDR2 SVGIG (reference sequence). V dropped 5 bases and J dropped 5; count of bases not matched to a gene: 8. CDR3 length: 14 residues. The CDR3 DNA follows: TGTGCCTGGGGATGGGACAGGGGGAGGAACGAGCAGTACTTC. Residues: CAWGWDRGRNEQYF.

The V and J genes are TRBV2 and TRBJ1-2; D gene uncertain. In germline, CDR1 is SNHLY, CDR2 FYNNEI. There are 14 residues in the CDR3. Between the trimmed V and J ends, which lost 4 bases and 7 bases, there was a span of 16 bases. CDR3 sequence reads: CASSGWRERTGYTF. CDR3 in DNA: TGTGCCAGCAGTGGTTGGAGGGAGCGTACTGGCTACACCTTC.

The V gene is TRBV18, the J gene TRBJ1-4; 7 bases fit TRBD1. Germline assignment: CDR1 KGHSH and CDR2 LQKENI. J lost 5 bases, V lost 3 bases, and 6 bases had no gene match. This CDR3 comprises 15 residues. CDR3 loop: CASSPTGTANEKLFF. For the CDR3, the DNA is TGTGCCAGCTCACCCACCGGGACAGCAAATGAAAAACTGTTTTTT.

This chain uses TRBV19 with TRBJ2-7, with D possibly being TRBD2 (5 bases). The CDR3 has 14 residues. Trimming removed 5 bases from V and 5 bases from J, with 16 bases in between. Germline CDR1 reads LNHDA; CDR2 reads SQIVND (reference sequence). The chain's CDR3 is CASSRPGIQDEQYF. The CDR3 DNA sequence: TGTGCCAGTAGTCGACCCGGGATTCAGGACGAGCAGTACTTC.

The table lists this clone with a count of one. The rearrangement links TRBV7-9 to TRBJ2-7, with TRBD1 identical over 9 bases. Germline loops: CDR1 SEHNR, CDR2 FQNEAQ (reference sequence). The CDR3 is 15 amino acids. Germline trimming cut 5 bases from V and 4 bases from J; bases unmatched to any gene: 9. The CDR3 sequence is CASSATGTGSYEQYF. The CDR3 coding sequence is TGTGCCAGCAGCGCAACCGGGACAGGGTCGTACGAGCAGTACTTC.

CDR3 nucleotides: TGTGCCAGCAGCCATCGTGGACAGGGGGCGCGGGCCGACGAGCAGTACTTC. Encoded protein: CASSHRGQGARADEQYF. The chain joins TRBV4-2 to TRBJ2-7; TRBD1 matches 11 bases. V was pared by 3 bases and J by 5 bases, with 12 bases of the junction left unmatched. The CDR3 extends over 17 amino acids. Germline CDR1 and CDR2: LGHNA and YNFKEQ.

This chain joins TRBV19 and TRBJ2-5, with 8 bases aligning to TRBD1. Trimming took 5 bases from V and 4 from J; bases not matched to a gene: 6. The germline V gene encodes CDR1 LNHDA and CDR2 SQIVND (reference sequence). The length of the CDR3 is 14 residues. The DNA for the CDR3 is TGTGCCAGTAGTCCGACAGGGGAAAGAGAGACCCAGTACTTC. Its protein product is CASSPTGERETQYF.

This chain uses TRBV7-3 with TRBJ2-7; 11 bases are shared with TRBD2. The germline V gene encodes CDR1 SGHTA and CDR2 FQGTGA. The CDR3 length is 23 residues. The trim removed 1 base at V and 2 bases at J, leaving 25 bases unmatched. The CDR3 region is CASSLSMGAGGILAGDRAYEQYF. CDR3 nucleotides: TGTGCCAGCAGCTTAAGTATGGGGGCAGGGGGAATACTAGCGGGAGATCGGGCCTACGAGCAGTACTTC.

V and J are TRBV11-2 and TRBJ2-1; 8 bases align to TRBD1. CDR3 size: 13 residues. CDR1 and CDR2 (germline): SGHAT, FQNNGV. The ends lost 2 bases at V and 7 bases at J; junction bases unmatched: 1. The CDR3 sequence is CASSLNRGNEQFF. DNA for the CDR3: TGTGCCAGCAGCTTAAACAGGGGGAATGAGCAGTTCTTC.